The T cell receptor (beta chain) described here comes from a study of tumor-infiltrating lymphocytes in primary liver carcinoma. The overall study: Participating patients were men and women between 30 and 69 years old. Study-level points and caveats: Only about 7-24% of top clones appeared in all five tumor regions. Significantly greater top-250-clone fractions characterized tumors relative to blood (p = 0.039).

Co-extraction of RNA and DNA was performed on about 20-32 mg of unsorted bulk tissue. Germline V gene data show CDR1 as SQVTM and CDR2 as ANQGSEA. This CDR3 has 13 amino acids. The researchers produced TCR beta cDNA from approximately 0.45 ug total RNA with a constant-region primer. Investigators got TCR beta libraries out of three nested multiplex PCR rounds, done with slightly modified ARM-PCR. Both of the initial two PCR rounds ran for around 9 cycles and employed TRBV1-TRBV30 forward primers alongside a C-beta reverse primer. TCRdb reprocessed the multiplex PCR reads with MiXCR, giving one entry per CDR3 protein. The sample has more than 55,000 distinct CDR3 sequences; over 65% are singletons. On this clonotype itself: What it binds is not known. The junction and the germline gene differ at one end; a read error may be behind it.

This receptor was obtained from a middle-aged man with primary liver carcinoma and hepatitis B virus infection. The gene calls are TRBV29-1 and TRBJ2-3; no clear D. Input material: liver tumor tissue from sampling region 2. As to subset: tumor region T2, inferior pole. The CDR3 region has the DNA TGCAGCGTTGCAACAGCCCAAGAAGATACGCAGTATTTC. Amino acids: CSVATAQEDTQYF.